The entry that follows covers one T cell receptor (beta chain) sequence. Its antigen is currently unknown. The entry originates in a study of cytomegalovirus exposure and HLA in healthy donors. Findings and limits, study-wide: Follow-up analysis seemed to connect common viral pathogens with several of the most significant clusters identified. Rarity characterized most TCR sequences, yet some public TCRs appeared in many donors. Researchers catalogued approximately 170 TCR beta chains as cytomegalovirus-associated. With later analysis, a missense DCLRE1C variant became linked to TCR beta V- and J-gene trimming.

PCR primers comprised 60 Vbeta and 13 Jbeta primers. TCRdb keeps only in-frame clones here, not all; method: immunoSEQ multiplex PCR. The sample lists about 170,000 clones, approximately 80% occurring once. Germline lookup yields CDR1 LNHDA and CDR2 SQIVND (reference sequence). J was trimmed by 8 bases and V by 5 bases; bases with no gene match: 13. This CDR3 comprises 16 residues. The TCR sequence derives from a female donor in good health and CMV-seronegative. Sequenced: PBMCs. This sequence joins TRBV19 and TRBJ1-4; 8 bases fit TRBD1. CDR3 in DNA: TGTGCCAGTAGTTGGACAGGGAGTAATTCAGGAGAAAAACTGTTTTTT. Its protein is CASSWTGSNSGEKLFF.